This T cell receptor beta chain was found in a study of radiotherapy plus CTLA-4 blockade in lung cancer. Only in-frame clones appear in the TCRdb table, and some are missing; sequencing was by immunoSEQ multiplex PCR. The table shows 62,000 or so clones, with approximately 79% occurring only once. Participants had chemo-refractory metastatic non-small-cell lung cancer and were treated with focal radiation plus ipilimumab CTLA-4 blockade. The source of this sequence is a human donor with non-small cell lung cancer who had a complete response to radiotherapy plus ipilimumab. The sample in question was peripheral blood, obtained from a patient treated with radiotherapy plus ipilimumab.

CDR3 in DNA: TGTGCCAGCAGCCCCGGACAGAGGGATCAGCCCCAGCATTTT. It yields the protein CASSPGQRDQPQHF. The genes are TRBV2 and TRBJ1-5; D perhaps matches TRBD1 (6 bases). CDR1 is SNHLY, CDR2 FYNNEI, per germline. CDR3 length: 14 amino acids. The V gene lost 6 bases and the J gene lost 5 bases, with 14 bases spanning the gap.